What follows is one T cell receptor (beta chain) and its context. Its target is unknown. The CDR3 runs 15 residues. The germline V gene has CDR1 MNHEY and CDR2 SVGAGI. V dropped 5 bases and J dropped 5; count of bases not matched to a gene: 9. The protocol was immunoSEQ multiplex PCR, while the TCRdb copy is restricted to in-frame clones and leaves out a portion. The table includes some 25,000 clones, 80% to 90% detected once. The record originates from a study of PD-1 blockade in classical Hodgkin lymphoma. Study conclusions and caveats: Patients who initiated nivolumab within 1 year of ASCT were excluded. Significant TCR diversity gains by C4D1 occurred in CD4+ but not CD8+ cells. It was reported that newly diagnosed patients had less baseline TCR diversity than healthy donors.

Each patient experienced a relapse that followed autologous stem cell transplantation, and brentuximab vedotin exposure varied. Magnetic negative selection was used to purify CD8+ T cells from thawed PBMCs. This specimen was CD8+ T cells from blood, taken at baseline. The chain is built from TRBV6-5 and TRBJ1-5; the match to TRBD1 covers 7 bases. This receptor was obtained from a human donor with classical Hodgkin lymphoma. CDR3 DNA sequence: TGTGCCAGCAGTGTATCGACAGGGATACATCAGCCCCAGCATTTT. Its protein product is CASSVSTGIHQPQHF.